This T cell receptor (beta chain) came from a study of blood T cell repertoires in COVID-19. Using immunoSEQ multiplex PCR, the repertoire was profiled, and TCRdb retains in-frame clones only, with some absent. The table shows 90,000 or so clones, with around 90% occurring only once. V dropped 4 bases and J dropped 2; count of bases not matched to a gene: 4. The germline V gene encodes CDR1 SNHLY and CDR2 FYNNEI. The CDR3 is 15 amino acids. This clonotype was sampled from a woman older than 75 with active or convalescent COVID-19. The chain recombines TRBV2 with TRBJ1-4, with TRBD1 matching over 7 bases. The sample was peripheral blood. Written as DNA, the CDR3 is TGTGCCAGCAGTGGAGTGACAGGGACTAATGAAAAACTGTTTTTT. Translation: CASSGVTGTNEKLFF.